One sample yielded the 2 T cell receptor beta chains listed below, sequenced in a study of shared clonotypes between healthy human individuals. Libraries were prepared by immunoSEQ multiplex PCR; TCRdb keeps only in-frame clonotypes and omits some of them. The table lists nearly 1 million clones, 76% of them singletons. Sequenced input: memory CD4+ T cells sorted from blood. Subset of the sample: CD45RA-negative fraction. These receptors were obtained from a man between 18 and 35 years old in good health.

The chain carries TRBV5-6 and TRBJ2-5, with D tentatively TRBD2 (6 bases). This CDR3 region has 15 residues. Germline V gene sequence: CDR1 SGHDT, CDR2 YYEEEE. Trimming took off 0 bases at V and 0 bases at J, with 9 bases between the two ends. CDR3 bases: TGTGCCAGCAGCTTGGGGCGGGGCCACCAAGAGACCCAGTACTTC. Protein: CASSLGRGHQETQYF.

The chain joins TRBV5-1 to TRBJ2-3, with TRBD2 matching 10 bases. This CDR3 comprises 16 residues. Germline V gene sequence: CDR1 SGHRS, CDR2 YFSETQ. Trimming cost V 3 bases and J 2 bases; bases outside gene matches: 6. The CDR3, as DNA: TGCGCCAGCAGCTCCGCCGGGACTAGCGCCACAGATACGCAGTATTTT. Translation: CASSSAGTSATDTQYF.